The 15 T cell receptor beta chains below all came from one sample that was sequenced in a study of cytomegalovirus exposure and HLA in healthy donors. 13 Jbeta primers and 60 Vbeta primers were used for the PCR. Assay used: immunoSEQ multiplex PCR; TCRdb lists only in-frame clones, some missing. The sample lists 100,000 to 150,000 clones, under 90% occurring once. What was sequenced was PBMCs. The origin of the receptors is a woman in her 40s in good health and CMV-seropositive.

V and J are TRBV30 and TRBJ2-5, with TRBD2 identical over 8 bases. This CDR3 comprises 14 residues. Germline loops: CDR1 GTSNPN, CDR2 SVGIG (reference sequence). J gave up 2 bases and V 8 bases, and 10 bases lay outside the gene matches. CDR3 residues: CAASRASGQETQYF. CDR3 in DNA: TGTGCCGCTAGCCGGGCTAGCGGGCAAGAGACCCAGTACTTC.

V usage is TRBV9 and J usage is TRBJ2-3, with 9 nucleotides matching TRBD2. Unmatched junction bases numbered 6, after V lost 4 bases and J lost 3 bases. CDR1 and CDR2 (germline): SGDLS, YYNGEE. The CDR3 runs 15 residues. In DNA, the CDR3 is TGTGCCAGCAGCACAGCGGGAGGTCGGACAGATACGCAGTATTTT. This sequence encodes CASSTAGGRTDTQYF.

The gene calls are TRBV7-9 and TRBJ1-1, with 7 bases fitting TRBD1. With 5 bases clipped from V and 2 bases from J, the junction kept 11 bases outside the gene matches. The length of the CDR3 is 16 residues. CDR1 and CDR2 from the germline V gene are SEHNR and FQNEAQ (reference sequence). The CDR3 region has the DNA TGTGCCAGCAGCCTAGACTGGGACAGTCGTAACACTGAAGCTTTCTTT. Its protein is CASSLDWDSRNTEAFF.

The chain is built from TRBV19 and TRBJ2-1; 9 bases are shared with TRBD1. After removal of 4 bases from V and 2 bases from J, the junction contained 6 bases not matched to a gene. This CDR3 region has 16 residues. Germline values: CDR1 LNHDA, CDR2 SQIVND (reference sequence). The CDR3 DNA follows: TGTGCCAGTAGTACAAGGGGACAGGGACCCTACAATGAGCAGTTCTTC. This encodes CASSTRGQGPYNEQFF. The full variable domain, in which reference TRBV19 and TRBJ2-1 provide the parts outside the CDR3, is DGGITQSPKYLFRKEGQNVTLSCEQNLNHDAMYWYRQDPGQGLRLIYYSQIVNDFQKGDIAEGYSVSREKKESFPLTVTSAQKNPTAFYLCASSTRGQGPYNEQFFGPGTRLTVL.

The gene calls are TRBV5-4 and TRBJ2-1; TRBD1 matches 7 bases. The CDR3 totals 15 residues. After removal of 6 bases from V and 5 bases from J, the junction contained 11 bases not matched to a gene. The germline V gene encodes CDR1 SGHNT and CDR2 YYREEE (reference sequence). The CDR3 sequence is CASTFVGQSHNEQFF. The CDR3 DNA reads TGTGCCAGCACCTTCGTGGGACAGAGCCACAATGAGCAGTTCTTC.

The CDR3 DNA is TGTGCCAGCAGTGAATTCGCCGACAGAAACTATGGCTACACCTTC. Its protein is CASSEFADRNYGYTF. The chain uses TRBV6-1 and TRBJ1-2; a possible D gene is TRBD1 (5 bases). V dropped 2 bases and J dropped 2 bases, with 12 bases sitting between them. Germline V gene sequence: CDR1 MNHNS, CDR2 SASEGT. The CDR3 loop spans 15 amino acids.

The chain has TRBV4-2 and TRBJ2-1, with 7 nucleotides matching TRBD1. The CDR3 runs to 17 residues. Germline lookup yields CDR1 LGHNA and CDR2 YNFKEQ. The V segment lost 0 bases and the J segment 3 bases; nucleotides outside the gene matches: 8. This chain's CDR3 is CASSQDTVQGFYNEQFF. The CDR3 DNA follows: TGTGCCAGCAGCCAAGATACCGTACAGGGGTTCTACAATGAGCAGTTCTTC.

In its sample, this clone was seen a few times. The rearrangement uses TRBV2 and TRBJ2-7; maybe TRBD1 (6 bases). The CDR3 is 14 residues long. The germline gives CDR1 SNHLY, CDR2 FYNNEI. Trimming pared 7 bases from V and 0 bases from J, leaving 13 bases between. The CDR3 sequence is CASTGDLSSYEQYF. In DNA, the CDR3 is TGTGCCAGCACAGGGGATTTGAGCTCCTACGAGCAGTACTTC.

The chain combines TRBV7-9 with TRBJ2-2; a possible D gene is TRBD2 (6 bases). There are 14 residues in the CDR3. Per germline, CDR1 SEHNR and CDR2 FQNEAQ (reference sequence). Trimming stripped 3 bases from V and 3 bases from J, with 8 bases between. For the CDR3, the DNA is TGTGCCAGCAGCTTTGGGGGGTACACCGGGGAGCTGTTTTTT. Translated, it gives CASSFGGYTGELFF.

The CDR3 region has the DNA TGTGCCAGCAGTTTATCTCCCGGAGGCGGCACAGATACGCAGTATTTT. This sequence encodes CASSLSPGGGTDTQYF. The chain joins TRBV27 to TRBJ2-3; the D gene is possibly TRBD2 (5 bases). The CDR3 runs 16 residues. Germline V gene lookup returns CDR1 MNHEY and CDR2 SMNVEV (reference sequence). V lost 0 bases, J lost 1 base, and 11 bases lay in between.

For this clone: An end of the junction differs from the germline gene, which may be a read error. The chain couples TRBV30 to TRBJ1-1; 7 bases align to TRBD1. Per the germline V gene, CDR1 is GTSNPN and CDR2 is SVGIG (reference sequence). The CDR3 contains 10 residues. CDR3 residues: CAWGGQKHEF. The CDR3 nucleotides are TGTGCCTGGGGGGGACAGAAGCACGAATTT.

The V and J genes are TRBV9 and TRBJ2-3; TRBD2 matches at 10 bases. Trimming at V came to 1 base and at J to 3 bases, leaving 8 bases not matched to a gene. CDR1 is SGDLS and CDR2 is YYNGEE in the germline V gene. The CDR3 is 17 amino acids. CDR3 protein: CASSVTDSGRGTDTQYF. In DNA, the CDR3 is TGTGCCAGCAGCGTAACGGACAGCGGGAGGGGAACAGATACGCAGTATTTT.

As DNA, the CDR3 is TGTGCCAGCAGCCATCTAGGGGGCGCAGATACGCAGTATTTT. Amino acid sequence: CASSHLGGADTQYF. The genes are TRBV27 and TRBJ2-3; the match to TRBD1 covers 7 bases. CDR1 MNHEY and CDR2 SMNVEV come from the germline V gene (reference sequence). Trimming cost V 6 bases and J 4 bases; bases outside gene matches: 7. The CDR3 runs to 14 residues.

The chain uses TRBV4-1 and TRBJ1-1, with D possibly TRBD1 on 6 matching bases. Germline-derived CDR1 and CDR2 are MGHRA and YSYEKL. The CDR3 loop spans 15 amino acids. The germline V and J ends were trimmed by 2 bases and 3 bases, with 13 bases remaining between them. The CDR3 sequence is CASSQSGQRDTEAFF. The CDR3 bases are TGCGCCAGCAGCCAATCAGGACAGAGGGACACTGAAGCTTTCTTT.

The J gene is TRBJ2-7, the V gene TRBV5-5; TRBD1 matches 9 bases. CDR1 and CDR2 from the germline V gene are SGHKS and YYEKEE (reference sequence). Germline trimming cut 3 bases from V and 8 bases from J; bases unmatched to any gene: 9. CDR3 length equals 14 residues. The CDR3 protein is CASSWVPGQGKQYF. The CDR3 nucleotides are TGTGCCAGCAGCTGGGTCCCGGGACAGGGAAAGCAGTACTTC.